This record looks at one T cell receptor beta chain sequence and its context. Its specificity is unknown. The data were taken from a study of regulatory T cells in long-lasting Graves disease. Study as a whole: Newly diagnosed Graves' patients had taken antithyroid drugs under 3 months. Study conclusions and caveats: TCR diversity was lower in persistent Graves' patients than in newly diagnosed ones. Blood alone, not thyroid tissue, was studied.

The CDR3 has 17 residues. Germline CDR1 ENHRY, CDR2 SYGVKD. Trimming cost V 0 bases and J 4 bases; bases outside gene matches: 3. Library construction for TCR beta used iRepertoire HTBI primers and Arm-PCR of CDR3 regions. Each CDR3 protein gets one entry after TCRdb re-called the multiplex PCR reads with MiXCR. The sample yields around 420,000 distinct CDR3 sequences, roughly 16% seen once. Indicated time point: newly diagnosed GD, antithyroid drugs for less than 3 months. Researchers made the TCR library from RNA that was extracted from PBMCs. The patient group derived from an endocrinology department in Xi'an, China.

The gene calls are TRBV10-3 and TRBJ2-3, with 14 positions matching TRBD2. The specimen was peripheral blood mononuclear cells (PBMCs), collected at new diagnosis, from a patient treated with antithyroid drugs. This TCR came from a female donor with Graves disease. CDR3 bases: TGTGCCATCAGTGAGTCGACTAGCGGGAGGGGCGCAGATACGCAGTATTTT. Encoded protein: CAISESTSGRGADTQYF.